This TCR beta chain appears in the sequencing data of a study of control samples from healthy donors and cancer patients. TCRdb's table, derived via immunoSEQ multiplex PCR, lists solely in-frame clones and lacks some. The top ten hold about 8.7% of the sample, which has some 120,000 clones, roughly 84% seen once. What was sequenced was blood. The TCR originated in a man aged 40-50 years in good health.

CDR3 protein: CASSVEHHSNQPQHF. CDR3 bases: TGTGCCAGCAGTGTGGAACACCATAGCAATCAGCCCCAGCATTTT. The chain links TRBV2 to TRBJ1-5; D not resolved. Trimming took off 4 bases at V and 0 bases at J, with 10 bases between the two ends. Germline CDR1 reads SNHLY; CDR2 reads FYNNEI. This CDR3 contains 15 residues.